The entry below gives a single TCR beta chain sequence along with its context. The entry originates in a study of blood T cell repertoires in COVID-19. About the research overall: PBMCs, B-cell-depleted T cells, or T cells provided the cDNA or gDNA that made up the material.

Germline trimming cut 1 base from V and 3 bases from J; bases unmatched to any gene: 5. CDR3 length equals 16 residues. Germline lookup yields CDR1 SGHTA and CDR2 FQGNSA. As processed by the authors: It was from reference gene primer amplification that nucleated cell counts were estimated. Method: immunoSEQ multiplex PCR; TCRdb's copy keeps in-frame clones and lacks some. Clone size and V and J calls were adopted from that table, with D and trimming inferred from the DNA. The top ten clones hold roughly 18% of a sample with tens of thousands of clones, 65% to 90% of them seen once. The chain links TRBV7-2 to TRBJ2-1; 8 nucleotides align to TRBD2. The TCR originated in a woman of 80 years or more with acute or convalescent COVID-19. The specimen sequenced was peripheral blood. CDR3 sequence: CASSLVGLVLYNEQFF. CDR3 DNA sequence: TGTGCCAGCAGCTTAGTGGGACTAGTACTCTACAATGAGCAGTTCTTC.